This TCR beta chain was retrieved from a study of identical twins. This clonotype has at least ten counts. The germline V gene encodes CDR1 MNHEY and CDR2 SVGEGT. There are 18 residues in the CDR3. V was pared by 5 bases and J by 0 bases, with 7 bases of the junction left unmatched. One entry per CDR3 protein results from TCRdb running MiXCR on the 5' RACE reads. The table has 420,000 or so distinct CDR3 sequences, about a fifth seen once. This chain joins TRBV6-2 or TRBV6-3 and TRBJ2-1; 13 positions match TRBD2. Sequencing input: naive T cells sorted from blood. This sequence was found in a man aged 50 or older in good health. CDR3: CASSQGLAGISSYNEQFF. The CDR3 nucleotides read TGTGCCAGCAGTCAGGGACTAGCGGGGATCAGCTCCTACAATGAGCAGTTCTTC.